This T cell receptor (beta chain) was sequenced for a study of T cells in Graves' hyperthyroidism and ophthalmopathy. Findings and limits, study-wide: Most clonotypes expanded in the thyroid (above 0.001) were also present in blood.

Researchers defined stable Graves' hyperthyroidism as no ophthalmopathy progression within 18 months. Patients showing uncontrolled infection, other autoimmune disease, pregnancy or lactation were ineligible. The CDR3 is 15 residues long. Germline values: CDR1 SGHAT, CDR2 FQNNGV. Trimming took 5 bases from V and 4 from J, leaving 16 bases between them. In its sample, this clonotype was seen many times. Antigen: not known. Researchers took RNA transcripts and amplified the TCR beta CDR3 regions from them. First-round RT-PCR of the TCR CDR3 relied on the HTBI primer set. TCRdb called the multiplex PCR reads again in MiXCR, with one record for every CDR3 protein. The sample records some 360,000 distinct CDR3 sequences, around 13% being singletons.

This chain links TRBV11-2 with TRBJ2-3; D unresolved. The TCR sequence derives from a woman aged 60 to 75 with Graves' hyperthyroidism. The sequencing sample was made of blood. The CDR3 region is CASSHPVAGSDTQYF. In DNA form, the CDR3 reads TGTGCCAGCAGCCACCCCGTAGCAGGCTCAGATACGCAGTATTTT.